The 16 T cell receptor beta chains listed next were all sequenced from one sample in a study of brain metastases from non-small cell lung cancer. Profiling relied on immunoSEQ multiplex PCR, and the TCRdb table lists in-frame clones only, not all of them. The sample has about 3,400 clones, roughly 95% seen once. Sequencing was performed on tumor-adjacent normal tissue. The receptors here all came from a donor aged 40 or older with non-small cell lung cancer.

V gene TRBV7-8 combines with J gene TRBJ1-4; 8 bases line up with TRBD1. The CDR3 contains 15 residues. J was trimmed by 4 bases and V by 5 bases; bases with no gene match: 6. Germline CDR1 is SGHVS and CDR2 is FQNEAQ. CDR3 loop: CASSGRDRFNEKLFF. The CDR3 bases are TGTGCCAGCAGCGGACGGGACAGGTTTAATGAAAAACTGTTTTTT.

A remark on this clone: The sample carries other DNA sequences with the same CDR3. The CDR3 sequence: CASSLHASGGAFF. The CDR3 DNA is TGTGCCAGCAGTTTACATGCTTCGGGGGGAGCTTTCTTT. J is TRBJ1-1 and V is TRBV7-9; D may be TRBD1 (5 bases). The CDR3 sequence is 13 residues long. Germline-derived CDR1 and CDR2 are SEHNR and FQNEAQ (reference sequence). Trimming shortened V by 6 bases and J by 10 bases, and 18 bases separated the two germline ends.

The chain couples TRBV6-5 to TRBJ1-1; possible D gene TRBD1, 6 bases. Germline loops: CDR1 MNHEY, CDR2 SVGAGI. This CDR3 contains 16 residues. Trimming took off 2 bases at V and 2 bases at J, with 15 bases between the two ends. The CDR3 DNA follows: TGTGCCAGCAGTTACAAGTCAGGGGTGAAAAACACTGAAGCTTTCTTT. It specifies CASSYKSGVKNTEAFF.

This clone appeared once. This chain links TRBV2 with TRBJ2-2; either TRBD1 or TRBD2 may supply D (6 bases each). The germline V gene encodes CDR1 SNHLY and CDR2 FYNNEI. There are 13 residues in the CDR3. The CDR3 region has the DNA TGTGCAAGCGGAGGGGGTACCACCGGGGAGCTGTTTTTT. Residues: CASGGGTTGELFF.

V usage is TRBV7-9 and J usage is TRBJ2-5; D gene ambiguous. Deletions cut 1 base from V and 5 bases from J, with 5 bases between. The CDR3 has 12 residues. The germline gives CDR1 SEHNR, CDR2 FQNEAQ (reference sequence). As DNA, the CDR3 is TGTGCCAGCAGCTTAGTAGGGGAGACCCAGTACTTC. Translated, it gives CASSLVGETQYF.

This clone has a single count. This sequence joins TRBV30 and TRBJ2-7; 8 bases line up with TRBD2. With 2 bases clipped from V and 1 base from J, the junction kept 4 bases outside the gene matches. The germline gives CDR1 GTSNPN, CDR2 SVGIG (reference sequence). CDR3 length: 14 amino acids. DNA of the CDR3: TGTGCCTGGAGTCCTAGCGGGCCGTCCTACGAGCAGTACTTC. This codes for CAWSPSGPSYEQYF.

For this clone: The junction differs from germline at one of its ends, possibly a read error. The V call is TRBV7-9, the J call TRBJ2-1, with D perhaps matching TRBD2 (6 bases). The CDR3 has 14 residues. Germline values: CDR1 SEHNR, CDR2 FQNEAQ (reference sequence). The CDR3 sequence is CVSSLATSLNEQFF. In DNA form, the CDR3 reads TGTGTCAGCAGCTTAGCAACTAGCCTCAATGAGCAGTTCTTC.

The V gene is TRBV7-2, the J gene TRBJ1-2; D unresolved. The CDR3 sequence is 12 residues long. Trimming left V 4 bases short and J 9 bases short, with 12 bases between. Per germline, CDR1 SGHTA and CDR2 FQGNSA. The CDR3 region has the DNA TGTGCCAGCAGCTCGAACCAGTGGAGCTACACCTTC. Its protein is CASSSNQWSYTF.

The chain is built from TRBV4-2 and TRBJ2-5; D is perhaps TRBD2 (5 bases). V gave up 0 bases and J gave up 5 bases, with 13 bases separating them. This CDR3 region has 15 residues. CDR1 and CDR2 (germline): LGHNA, YNFKEQ. CDR3 sequence: CASSQEVRAGETQYF. CDR3 DNA sequence: TGTGCCAGCAGCCAAGAAGTGCGGGCCGGGGAGACCCAGTACTTC.

The rearrangement joins TRBV3-1 (or the pseudogene TRBV3-2) to TRBJ2-3; 13 bases line up with TRBD2. The CDR3 contains 18 residues. Germline values: CDR1 LGHDT, CDR2 YNNKEL (reference sequence). V lost 4 bases to trimming and J lost 2 bases; unmatched junction nucleotides: 9. The CDR3 loop is CASSLWTSGGQLTDTQYF. The CDR3 nucleotides read TGTGCCAGCAGCCTCTGGACTAGCGGGGGCCAACTCACAGATACGCAGTATTTT.

This clone was seen more than once but under ten times. V usage is TRBV28 and J usage is TRBJ1-3, with 11 nucleotides matching TRBD1. This CDR3 spans 16 amino acids. The germline V gene has CDR1 MDHEN and CDR2 SYDVKM. With V trimmed by 7 bases and J by 4 bases, 9 bases remained unmatched. As DNA, the CDR3 is TGTGCCAGCAACTCCCTGGACAGGGGGCCGGGAAACACCATATATTTT. Translation gives CASNSLDRGPGNTIYF.

The table lists this clone with a count of one. At one end the junction does not follow the germline gene, possibly because of a read error. The chain uses TRBV6-6 and TRBJ2-7; 12 bases are a match to TRBD2. This CDR3 is built from 14 residues. Germline loops: CDR1 MNHNY, CDR2 SVGAGI (reference sequence). The CDR3 spells CVSSLRLAGDEQYF. In DNA, the CDR3 is TGTGTCAGCAGTTTGAGACTAGCGGGAGACGAGCAGTACTTC.

This rearrangement joins TRBV5-1 to TRBJ2-2, with a tentative D call TRBD1 (5 bases). Germline V CDR1 and CDR2: SGHRS, YFSETQ. The length of the CDR3 is 14 residues. V was trimmed by 3 bases and J by 1 base, leaving 7 bases between them. The CDR3: CASSYGQNTGELFF. The CDR3 DNA follows: TGCGCCAGCAGCTACGGACAGAACACCGGGGAGCTGTTTTTT.

As to this clone: Other DNA sequences in the same sample also yield this CDR3. The rearrangement joins TRBV28 to TRBJ2-1; perhaps TRBD2 as D (6 bases). This CDR3 comprises 16 residues. V was clipped by 5 bases and J by 8 bases, with 22 bases between them. Per the germline V gene, CDR1 is MDHEN and CDR2 is SYDVKM. CDR3 sequence: CASSRPAGSLSDEQFF. The CDR3, as DNA: TGTGCCAGCAGTCGGCCGGCGGGGTCTCTTAGCGATGAGCAGTTCTTC.

The chain combines TRBV15 with TRBJ2-1; a weak D match, TRBD1 (5 bases). This CDR3 comprises 15 residues. V lost 2 bases to trimming and J lost 7 bases, with 15 bases between them. Germline V lookup: CDR1 LNHNV, CDR2 YYDKDF (reference sequence). The CDR3, as DNA: TGTGCCACCAGCAGATCTAGTACACAGGTAAATGAGCAGTTCTTC. Its protein product is CATSRSSTQVNEQFF.

The rearrangement uses TRBV28 and TRBJ2-5; 9 bases match TRBD1. The CDR3 extends over 15 amino acids. Losses at the gene ends were 4 bases for V and 4 bases for J; bases not matched to a gene: 7. Germline assignment: CDR1 MDHEN and CDR2 SYDVKM. In nucleotides, the CDR3 is TGTGCCAGCAGTTCATCACGGGACAGGGCAGAGACCCAGTACTTC. Translation: CASSSSRDRAETQYF.